Listed here are 25 T cell receptor beta chains from one sample, sequenced in a study of T cells in Graves' hyperthyroidism and ophthalmopathy. Amplification of TCR beta CDR3 regions was performed using RNA transcripts as template. The HTBI primer set served for first-round RT-PCR of the TCR CDR3. One entry per CDR3 protein results from TCRdb running MiXCR on the multiplex PCR reads. In the table there are about 510,000 distinct CDR3 sequences, approximately 14% of which are singletons. The specimen was blood. The receptors shown here come from a middle-aged woman with Graves' hyperthyroidism.

This clonotype appeared many times. The chain carries TRBV5-1 and TRBJ1-4, with D possibly being TRBD1 (6 bases). Trimming left V 3 bases short and J 2 bases short, with 11 bases between. Germline V gene data show CDR1 as SGHRS and CDR2 as YFSETQ. This CDR3 is 15 amino acids long. The CDR3 is CASSSQGSTNEKLFF. The CDR3, as DNA: TGCGCCAGCAGCTCACAGGGATCGACTAATGAAAAACTGTTTTTT.

This clonotype was found many times. The chain couples TRBV28 to TRBJ2-7; TRBD1 agrees at 10 bases. In germline, CDR1 is MDHEN, CDR2 SYDVKM. V shed 6 bases, J shed 3 bases, and the junction held 5 bases outside the gene matches. This CDR3 is 14 amino acids long. CDR3 bases: TGTGCCAGCAGGGCGGGGACAGGGGTCTACGAGCAGTACTTC. As protein: CASRAGTGVYEQYF.

This clonotype was counted only a few times. The CDR3, as DNA: TGTGCCAGCCGGGACACTTCTAACTATGGCTACACCTTC. Translation gives CASRDTSNYGYTF. The rearrangement joins TRBV6-2 or TRBV6-3 to TRBJ1-2; weak D call: TRBD1 (6 bases). The CDR3 is made up of 13 amino acids. CDR1 and CDR2 from the germline V gene are MNHEY and SVGEGT. V was shortened by 8 bases and J by 0 bases, with 10 bases between the two germline ends.

This clonotype was picked up many times. This CDR3 reads CASSPKVTQYF. DNA of the CDR3: TGTGCCAGCAGCCCCAAGGTGACGCAGTATTTT. The V gene is TRBV12-3 or TRBV12-4, the J gene TRBJ2-3; D uncertain. V was pared by 6 bases and J by 9 bases, with 10 bases between. The CDR3 sequence is 11 residues long.

This clonotype occurred many times. The chain joins TRBV7-2 to TRBJ2-3; 13 positions match TRBD2. CDR1 and CDR2 from the germline V gene are SGHTA and FQGNSA. J was trimmed by 11 bases and V by 4 bases; bases with no gene match: 12. This CDR3 has 16 amino acids. The CDR3 DNA is TGTGCCAGCAGCTCCGGGACTAGCGGGGCCGCGGGCGGGCAGTATTTT. Translation gives CASSSGTSGAAGGQYF.

The table lists this clonotype with a few counts. V and J are TRBV13 and TRBJ2-7; 8 nucleotides agree with TRBD1. The V and J ends lost 5 bases and 7 bases, in that order; junction bases with no gene match: 7. CDR3 length: 13 amino acids. CDR1 and CDR2 from the germline V gene are PRHDT and FYEKMQ (reference sequence). CDR3 coding DNA: TGTGCCAGCAGCGGACAGGGATATAGTGAGCAGTACTTC. It yields the protein CASSGQGYSEQYF.

This chain connects TRBV10-3 to TRBJ1-3; 9 bases match TRBD1. V gave up 4 bases and J gave up 4 bases; unmatched junction bases: 2. Germline CDR1 reads ENHRY; CDR2 reads SYGVKD. CDR3 size: 14 residues. The CDR3 here is CAISGQGDGNTIYF. As DNA, the CDR3 is TGTGCCATCAGTGGACAGGGGGACGGAAACACCATATATTTT.

The table lists this clonotype with a few counts. V usage is TRBV20-1 and J usage is TRBJ1-6, with TRBD1 matching over 8 bases. Germline V gene data show CDR1 as DFQATT and CDR2 as SNEGSKA (reference sequence). V shed 6 bases, J shed 0 bases, and the junction held 4 bases outside the gene matches. CDR3 length equals 15 residues. CDR3: CSAYDRGSYNSPLHF. The CDR3 DNA reads as TGCAGTGCATACGACAGGGGCTCCTATAATTCACCCCTCCACTTT.

For the CDR3, the DNA is TGTGCCAGCAGTGGCCTAGCGGGGGGGGATGGCACAGATACGCAGTATTTT. It is translated as CASSGLAGGDGTDTQYF. This rearrangement joins TRBV2 to TRBJ2-3, with 12 bases that match TRBD2. The CDR3 is made up of 17 amino acids. Trimming removed 4 bases from V and 1 base from J; junction bases left unmatched: 6. Per the germline V gene, CDR1 is SNHLY and CDR2 is FYNNEI. The full variable domain, in which reference TRBV2 and TRBJ2-3 provide the parts outside the CDR3, is EPEVTQTPSHQVTQMGQEVILRCVPISNHLYFYWYRQILGQKVEFLVSFYNNEISEKSEIFDDQFSVERPDGSNFTLKIRSTKLEDSAMYFCASSGLAGGDGTDTQYFGPGTRLTVL.

J is TRBJ2-5 and V is TRBV5-6; TRBD1 matches 7 bases. V dropped 4 bases and J dropped 1; count of bases not matched to a gene: 4. CDR1 is SGHDT and CDR2 is YYEEEE in the germline V gene. The CDR3 spans 14 residues. The CDR3: CASSRRDSQETQYF. The CDR3 region has the DNA TGTGCCAGCAGCCGCCGGGACAGCCAAGAGACCCAGTACTTC.

This clonotype was counted at least ten times. The chain uses TRBV12-3 or TRBV12-4 and TRBJ2-2; tentative D call: TRBD2 (5 bases). Trimming cost V 7 bases and J 5 bases, with 17 bases left between them. This CDR3 has 15 amino acids. CDR3 nucleotide sequence: TGTGCCAGCACCCGAACTGGAGGTCGGACCGGGGAGCTGTTTTTT. Protein product: CASTRTGGRTGELFF.

The rearrangement joins TRBV19 to TRBJ2-1; 10 bases are shared with TRBD1. Per the germline V gene, CDR1 is LNHDA and CDR2 is SQIVND (reference sequence). This CDR3 is 16 amino acids long. The trim removed 7 bases at V and 6 bases at J, leaving 12 bases unmatched. CDR3 bases: TGTGCCAGTACCCCTTTCGGGACAGGGGATCCCAATGAGCAGTTCTTC. The encoded protein is CASTPFGTGDPNEQFF. Full variable domain (remainder filled in from reference TRBV19 and TRBJ2-1): DGGITQSPKYLFRKEGQNVTLSCEQNLNHDAMYWYRQDPGQGLRLIYYSQIVNDFQKGDIAEGYSVSREKKESFPLTVTSAQKNPTAFYLCASTPFGTGDPNEQFFGPGTRLTVL.

This clonotype was counted ten times or more. The chain links TRBV30 to TRBJ1-5; D ambiguous. There are 14 residues in the CDR3. V was cut by 0 bases and J by 0 bases, with 6 bases left in between. Germline V gives CDR1 GTSNPN, CDR2 SVGIG (reference sequence). The CDR3 spells CAWSVHASNQPQHF. DNA for the CDR3: TGTGCCTGGAGTGTACACGCTAGCAATCAGCCCCAGCATTTT. Full variable domain (rest looked up from reference TRBV30 and TRBJ1-5): SQTIHQWPATLVQPVGSPLSLECTVEGTSNPNLYWYRQAAGRGLQLLFYSVGIGQISSEVPQNLSASRPQDRQFILSSKKLLLSDSGFYLCAWSVHASNQPQHFGDGTRLSIL.

A few counts support this clonotype. This chain connects TRBV11-2 to TRBJ2-2; maybe TRBD2 (6 bases). V lost 0 bases, J lost 3 bases, and 8 bases lay in between. Germline lookup yields CDR1 SGHAT and CDR2 FQNNGV. This CDR3 is built from 15 residues. CDR3 region: CASSLDGLYTGELFF. DNA of the CDR3: TGTGCCAGCAGCTTAGATGGACTATACACCGGGGAGCTGTTTTTT.

The V gene is TRBV9, the J gene TRBJ2-5; D ambiguous. CDR1 is SGDLS and CDR2 is YYNGEE in the germline V gene. This CDR3 region has 14 residues. V lost 3 bases, J lost 5 bases, and 14 bases lay in between. In nucleotides, the CDR3 is TGTGCCAGCAGCGCCAATACTCGTCCGGAGACCCAGTACTTC. This gives the protein CASSANTRPETQYF.

As to this clonotype: A read error may account for a junction end that differs from germline. The genes are TRBV9 and TRBJ2-5, with 10 positions matching TRBD1. CDR1 is SGDLS, CDR2 YYNGEE, per germline. This CDR3 has 14 residues. CDR3 amino acids: CTSSLGQGDETQYF. The CDR3 DNA reads as TGTACCAGCAGCCTAGGACAGGGGGATGAGACCCAGTACTTC.

This clonotype has a count of ten or more. The V gene is TRBV28, the J gene TRBJ2-7; weak D call: TRBD2 (6 bases). V dropped 2 bases and J dropped 4 bases, with 21 bases sitting between them. Looked up from germline, CDR1 is MDHEN and CDR2 is SYDVKM. This CDR3 has 17 amino acids. CDR3 nucleotide sequence: TGTGCCAGCAGTTTAGCCCTCTCGAATAGCGGAAAATACGAGCAGTACTTC. It codes for CASSLALSNSGKYEQYF.

This clonotype occurred many times. The chain links TRBV11-2 to TRBJ1-1; D call uncertain. The V gene lost 6 bases and the J gene lost 1 base, with 9 bases spanning the gap. The germline V gene encodes CDR1 SGHAT and CDR2 FQNNGV. The CDR3 sequence is 13 residues long. DNA of the CDR3: TGTGCCAGCAGACCTTCACAGAACACTGAAGCTTTCTTT. The encoded protein is CASRPSQNTEAFF.

This clonotype was detected ten times or more. The rearrangement uses TRBV11-1 and TRBJ1-1; D is unclear. Germline V gives CDR1 SGHAT, CDR2 FQDESV (reference sequence). The CDR3 has 11 residues. Trimming pared 3 bases from V and 7 bases from J, leaving 6 bases between. This CDR3 reads CASSFDGEAFF. The CDR3 coding sequence is TGTGCCAGCAGCTTCGACGGTGAAGCTTTCTTT.

This clonotype was detected ten times or more. V usage is TRBV28 and J usage is TRBJ2-1; D is unclear. The CDR3 contains 15 residues. CDR1 is MDHEN and CDR2 is SYDVKM in the germline V gene. V shed 5 bases and J shed 2 bases, with 13 bases lying between them. CDR3 amino acids: CASSPPQDAYNEQFF. As DNA, the CDR3 is TGTGCCAGCAGTCCTCCCCAGGACGCCTACAATGAGCAGTTCTTC. The full variable domain, rest sourced from reference TRBV28 and TRBJ2-1, is DVKVTQSSRYLVKRTGEKVFLECVQDMDHENMFWYRQDPGLGLRLIYFSYDVKMKEKGDIPEGYSVSREKKERFSLILESASTNQTSMYLCASSPPQDAYNEQFFGPGTRLTVL.

This clonotype was recorded at least ten times. The chain joins TRBV7-9 to TRBJ2-3; possibly TRBD1 for D (5 bases). CDR3 length equals 15 residues. The germline CDR1 and CDR2 sequences are SEHNR and FQNEAQ (reference sequence). Deletions cut 5 bases from V and 1 base from J, with 13 bases between. This CDR3 reads CASSPGQGGTDTQYF. In nucleotides, the CDR3 is TGTGCCAGCAGCCCGGGCCAAGGGGGCACAGATACGCAGTATTTT.

This clonotype was detected only a few times. The chain joins TRBV10-2 to TRBJ2-7, with TRBD2 matching 8 bases. CDR1 WSHSY and CDR2 SAAADI come from the germline V gene. The CDR3 totals 13 residues. Trimming at V came to 6 bases and at J to 4 bases, leaving 5 bases not matched to a gene. CDR3 residues: CASRSGSKYEQYF. The CDR3, as DNA: TGCGCCAGCAGGAGCGGGAGTAAGTACGAGCAGTACTTC.

The chain has TRBV9 and TRBJ1-1, with D tentatively TRBD1 (5 bases). The germline CDR1 and CDR2 sequences are SGDLS and YYNGEE. This CDR3 contains 14 residues. Trimming stripped 4 bases from V and 6 bases from J, with 16 bases between. CDR3 residues: CASSPHGREPEAFF. The CDR3 DNA follows: TGTGCCAGCAGCCCCCACGGCAGGGAACCTGAAGCTTTCTTT.

This clonotype was detected many times. Here the CDR3 reads CASSLIAKRDEQFF. The CDR3 DNA reads TGTGCCAGCAGCTTAATCGCCAAAAGGGATGAGCAGTTCTTC. The J gene is TRBJ2-1, the V gene TRBV7-8, with unresolved D. Germline V lookup: CDR1 SGHVS, CDR2 FQNEAQ. The V end was cut by 2 bases, the J end by 8 bases, with 13 bases between. This CDR3 has 14 amino acids.

The CDR3 DNA is TGTGCCAGCCCCAGGAACCCCTACAATGAGCAGTTCTTC. It translates to CASPRNPYNEQFF. The chain couples TRBV28 to TRBJ2-1; D call uncertain. The V gene lost 8 bases and the J gene lost 2 bases, with 10 bases spanning the gap. Germline CDR1 MDHEN, CDR2 SYDVKM. The CDR3 totals 13 residues.